The sequence of this TCR beta chain was determined in a study of patients and donors after allogeneic stem cell transplantation. The CDR3 runs to 13 residues. V was clipped by 6 bases and J by 6 bases; unmatched bases: 7. In TCRdb, the RT-PCR reads were re-called with MiXCR into one record per CDR3 protein. The sample shows fewer than 180,000 distinct CDR3 sequences, approximately 40% of them seen only once. In its sample, this clonotype was seen a few times. This sequence originates from a human donor who was either an allogeneic HSCT recipient or a stem cell or donor lymphocyte infusion donor (not recorded which). It is not recorded whose cells these are; they may come from a transplant donor. The genes are TRBV12-3 or TRBV12-4 and TRBJ1-1, with TRBD1 matching over 7 bases. What was sequenced was blood, either unsorted or a sorted T cell fraction (not recorded which). The CDR3 DNA sequence: TGTGCCAGCAGCCATACAGGGGCCCCTGAAGCTTTCTTT. Translating it yields CASSHTGAPEAFF.